This T cell receptor (beta chain) emerged from a study of cytomegalovirus exposure and HLA in healthy donors. General observations from the study: Prediction of most subjects' HLA-A and HLA-B alleles by TCR beta sequences was reportedly accurate. Another analysis was done later, and it associated 15,000 to 20,000 TCR beta sequences with HLA alleles at 0.05 false discovery rate.

With 60 Vbeta and 13 Jbeta primers, the PCR was carried out. The repertoire was sequenced with immunoSEQ multiplex PCR; TCRdb's copy has only in-frame clones and lacks some. Here the sample spans approximately 170,000 clones, about 72% being singletons. This clone came up a few times. The antigen is undetermined. Source material: PBMCs. This clonotype was sampled from a girl under 18 in good health and CMV-seronegative.

The CDR3 DNA reads as TGTGCCAGCAATCTCTGGGCAGACGGCAACACCGGGGAGCTGTTTTTT. Residues: CASNLWADGNTGELFF. The chain carries TRBV28 and TRBJ2-2; D remains unclear. Germline CDR1 reads MDHEN; CDR2 reads SYDVKM. The CDR3 is 16 residues long. The V end lost 7 bases, the J end lost 2 bases, and 17 bases lay between the germline ends.